This is a list of T cell receptor beta chains from one sample in a study of blood T cell repertoires in COVID-19. Some clones are missing from TCRdb's copy, which holds only in-frame ones; the method was immunoSEQ multiplex PCR. The sample holds 300,000 or so clones; 80% to 90% are singletons and the top ten take approximately 8.1%. What was sequenced was peripheral blood. The receptors derive from a woman aged 50 to 60 who had recovered from COVID-19. CDR3s leave out the opening cysteine and the closing phenylalanine or tryptophan. Fields, in order: J gene, V gene, CDR3 length, CDR3 protein.

TRBJ2-1	TRBV5-1	14	ASSPGMGTGDNEQF
TRBJ1-5	TRBV19	12	ASSIRAGNQPQH
TRBJ1-5	TRBV29-1	12	SVASGTGGQPQH
TRBJ2-5	TRBV5-1	13	ASSIGLAGQETQY
TRBJ1-1	TRBV7-2	13	ASSLGNRVGTEAF
TRBJ1-4	TRBV28	14	ASSSPLAATNEKLF
TRBJ2-7	TRBV6-2/TRBV6-3	12	ASSTWGTSNEQY
TRBJ2-2	TRBV29-1	14	SVRRGLAGNTGELF
TRBJ1-5	TRBV12-3/TRBV12-4	11	ASSKAVAQPQH
TRBJ1-3	TRBV20-1	9	SAQPGDTIY
TRBJ1-2	TRBV11-2	14	ASTTGSGGGLWGYT
TRBJ1-6	TRBV5-1	13	ASSPVGGRGSPLH
TRBJ1-2	TRBV19	16	ASSTWESNGQGIYGYT
TRBJ1-5	TRBV19	13	ASRDRRNSNQPQH
TRBJ1-2	TRBV6-5	13	ASSRQGPANYGYT
TRBJ1-2	TRBV19	12	ASRLDRANYGYT
TRBJ1-4	TRBV7-2	14	ASSQSRDRFGEKLF
TRBJ2-1	TRBV14	13	ASRSTSESYNEQF
TRBJ2-7	TRBV7-6	11	ARRTRVSYEQY
TRBJ2-7	TRBV7-2	12	ASSHPAGFNEQY
TRBJ1-3	TRBV28	13	ASSLRDTGKDTIY
TRBJ2-1	TRBV28	12	ASSSFSGFTEQF
TRBJ1-2	TRBV7-3	11	ASSQTGESGYT